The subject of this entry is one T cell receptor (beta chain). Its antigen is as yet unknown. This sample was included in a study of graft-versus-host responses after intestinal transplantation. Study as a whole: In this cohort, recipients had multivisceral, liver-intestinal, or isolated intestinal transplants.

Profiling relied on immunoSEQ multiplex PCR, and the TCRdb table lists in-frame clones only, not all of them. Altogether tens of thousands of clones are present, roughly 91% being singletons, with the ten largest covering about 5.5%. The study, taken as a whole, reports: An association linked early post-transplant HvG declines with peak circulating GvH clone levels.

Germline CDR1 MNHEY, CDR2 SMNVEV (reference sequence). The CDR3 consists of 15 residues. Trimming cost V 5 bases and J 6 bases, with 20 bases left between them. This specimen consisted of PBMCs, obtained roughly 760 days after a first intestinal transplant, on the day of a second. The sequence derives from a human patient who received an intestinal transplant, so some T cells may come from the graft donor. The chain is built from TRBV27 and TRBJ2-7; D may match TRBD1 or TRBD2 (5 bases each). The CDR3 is CASSAQGRVIGEQYF. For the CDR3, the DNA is TGTGCCAGCAGTGCTCAGGGACGGGTTATCGGCGAGCAGTACTTC.